This passage covers 21 T cell receptor beta chains from one sample sequenced in a study of T cells in Graves' hyperthyroidism and ophthalmopathy. Amplification targeted TCR beta CDR3 regions from RNA transcripts. HTBI primers were employed in a first-round RT-PCR of the TCR CDR3. A single record per CDR3 protein comes from TCRdb applying MiXCR to the multiplex PCR reads. The table lists over 650,000 distinct CDR3 sequences, around 15% of them singletons. Sequencing was carried out using blood. The receptors shown here come from a man aged 18 to 35 with Graves' hyperthyroidism.

The rearrangement uses TRBV10-3 and TRBJ2-3, with 8 nucleotides matching TRBD1. Germline V gene lookup returns CDR1 ENHRY and CDR2 SYGVKD. The CDR3 runs to 14 residues. V shed 7 bases, J shed 5 bases, and the junction held 8 bases outside the gene matches. The CDR3 DNA sequence: TGTGCCATCACCCCGGACAGGGATCAAGATACGCAGTATTTT. This encodes CAITPDRDQDTQYF.

This clonotype came up a few times. The V and J genes are TRBV2 and TRBJ1-5; D not certain. From germline, CDR1 is SNHLY and CDR2 FYNNEI. The CDR3 contains 13 residues. Trimming cost V 6 bases and J 4 bases, with 10 bases left between them. The CDR3 sequence is CASSSDWNQPQHF. The CDR3 nucleotides read TGTGCCAGCAGCTCGGATTGGAATCAGCCCCAGCATTTT. The variable domain in full, with the rest retrieved from reference TRBV2 and TRBJ1-5, is EPEVTQTPSHQVTQMGQEVILRCVPISNHLYFYWYRQILGQKVEFLVSFYNNEISEKSEIFDDQFSVERPDGSNFTLKIRSTKLEDSAMYFCASSSDWNQPQHFGDGTRLSIL.

This clonotype has ten or more counts. This CDR3 reads CASSLGQANEQFF. CDR3 coding DNA: TGTGCCAGCAGTTTGGGCCAAGCTAATGAGCAGTTCTTC. The chain carries TRBV7-3 and TRBJ2-1; no clear D gene. V gave up 6 bases and J gave up 7 bases, with 13 bases separating them. CDR1 SGHTA and CDR2 FQGTGA come from the germline V gene. The CDR3 is 13 residues long.

V is TRBV5-4 and J is TRBJ2-1; D tentatively fits TRBD1 or TRBD2 (5 bases each). The CDR3 spans 15 residues. The germline CDR1 and CDR2 sequences are SGHNT and YYREEE (reference sequence). Between the trimmed V and J ends, which lost 5 bases and 4 bases, there was a span of 16 bases. The chain's CDR3 is CASRLDRGVYNEQFF. CDR3 in DNA: TGTGCCAGCAGGCTAGACAGAGGGGTTTACAATGAGCAGTTCTTC.

This clonotype was found a few times. The CDR3 sequence: CASRSGLNNQPQHF. In DNA, the CDR3 is TGTGCCAGCAGGAGCGGACTGAACAATCAGCCCCAGCATTTT. The chain is built from TRBV28 and TRBJ1-5, with no clear D. Germline CDR1 is MDHEN and CDR2 is SYDVKM. Trimming removed 6 bases from V and 3 bases from J, with 12 bases in between. The CDR3 extends over 14 amino acids. The entire variable domain, with the rest obtained from reference TRBV28 and TRBJ1-5, is as follows: DVKVTQSSRYLVKRTGEKVFLECVQDMDHENMFWYRQDPGLGLRLIYFSYDVKMKEKGDIPEGYSVSREKKERFSLILESASTNQTSMYLCASRSGLNNQPQHFGDGTRLSIL.

This clonotype was picked up a small number of times. This chain joins TRBV3-1 and TRBJ2-1; D possibly corresponds to TRBD2 (6 bases). The V end was cut by 0 bases, the J end by 7 bases, with 22 bases between. This CDR3 contains 18 residues. CDR1 LGHDT and CDR2 YNNKEL come from the germline V gene (reference sequence). The CDR3 loop reads CASSQDKWGLAVGNEQFF. The CDR3, as DNA: TGTGCCAGCAGCCAAGACAAATGGGGACTTGCCGTAGGGAATGAGCAGTTCTTC.

A few counts support this clonotype. The chain couples TRBV20-1 to TRBJ1-5; maybe TRBD1 (6 bases). The CDR3 is 17 residues long. Germline loops: CDR1 DFQATT, CDR2 SNEGSKA (reference sequence). V was clipped by 4 bases and J by 3 bases, with 22 bases between them. CDR3 coding DNA: TGCAGTGCTATTGGGACAAACAACCCGGGACCCAATCAGCCCCAGCATTTT. It encodes CSAIGTNNPGPNQPQHF.

This clonotype was seen repeatedly, ten times or more. This sequence joins TRBV12-3 or TRBV12-4 and TRBJ2-7; TRBD2 might be the D (6 bases). The CDR3 has 14 residues. Trimming stripped 5 bases from V and 6 bases from J, with 17 bases between. CDR3 protein: CASSTPTSLGEQYF. The CDR3 DNA sequence: TGTGCCAGCAGTACCCCTACTAGCTTGGGCGAGCAGTACTTC.

This clonotype occurred a few times. This chain links TRBV19 with TRBJ1-5; TRBD1 matches 9 bases. There are 15 residues in the CDR3. The germline V gene has CDR1 LNHDA and CDR2 SQIVND (reference sequence). V shed 7 bases, J shed 2 bases, and the junction held 6 bases outside the gene matches. DNA for the CDR3: TGTGCCAGTATCCAGGACAGGGGAGGCAATCAGCCCCAGCATTTT. It yields the protein CASIQDRGGNQPQHF.

This clonotype came up many times. The chain links TRBV12-3 or TRBV12-4 to TRBJ1-1; D unclear. CDR3 length: 14 residues. V lost 2 bases to trimming and J lost 1 base, with 8 bases between them. The CDR3 protein is CASSLSVANTEAFF. The CDR3, as DNA: TGTGCCAGCAGTTTAAGTGTCGCGAACACTGAAGCTTTCTTT.

A few counts support this clonotype. An end of the junction differs from the germline gene, which may be a read error. V is TRBV20-1 and J is TRBJ2-7, with D perhaps matching TRBD1 or TRBD2 (5 bases each). There are 15 residues in the CDR3. Germline CDR1 and CDR2: DFQATT and SNEGSKA (reference sequence). The DNA for the CDR3 is TGCAGTGCCAGAGGGGCAGGGATCCTTACCTACGAGCAGTACTTC. Residues: CSARGAGILTYEQYF.

In its sample, this clonotype was seen once. V gene TRBV4-1 combines with J gene TRBJ1-4; 7 bases map to TRBD1. The CDR3 has 13 residues. The V gene end was trimmed by 4 bases and the J gene end by 8 bases; junction bases not matched to a gene: 4. Germline V gene lookup returns CDR1 MGHRA and CDR2 YSYEKL. As DNA, the CDR3 is TGCGCCAGCAGCCCAGGGGGGTGGGAAAAACTGTTTTTT. Translation: CASSPGGWEKLFF.

This clonotype has at least ten counts. This chain links TRBV30 with TRBJ2-7, with 10 bases fitting TRBD2. This CDR3 is 19 amino acids long. Germline CDR1 and CDR2: GTSNPN and SVGIG (reference sequence). Trimming took 1 base from V and 3 from J; bases not matched to a gene: 18. The CDR3 DNA reads as TGTGCCTGGAGTGGACCCTCACTTAGTGGGGCTAGCGGGAGCTACGAGCAGTACTTC. Amino acids: CAWSGPSLSGASGSYEQYF.

The chain carries TRBV19 and TRBJ2-7, with 10 bases that match TRBD2. Germline-derived CDR1 and CDR2 are LNHDA and SQIVND (reference sequence). Trimming took 1 base from V and 4 from J; bases not matched to a gene: 4. The CDR3 has 15 amino acids. The CDR3 protein is CASSIGLAGVYEQYF. The DNA of the CDR3 is TGTGCCAGTAGTATAGGCCTAGCGGGAGTTTACGAGCAGTACTTC.

In this sample, this clonotype turned up a few times. This chain links TRBV18 with TRBJ1-3, with 9 nucleotides matching TRBD1. The CDR3 has 15 amino acids. V shed 1 base and J 2 bases; nucleotides not matched to a gene: 0. Germline loops: CDR1 KGHSH, CDR2 LQKENI. The CDR3 region has the DNA TGTGCCAGCTCACCACGGACAGGGGCTGGAAACACCATATATTTT. Translated: CASSPRTGAGNTIYF.

This chain connects TRBV7-2 to TRBJ2-7; 7 bases are shared with TRBD1. Germline V CDR1 and CDR2: SGHTA, FQGNSA. This CDR3 spans 14 amino acids. The J segment lost 6 bases and the V segment lost 4 bases, leaving 9 bases of the junction unmatched. DNA of the CDR3: TGTGCCAGCAGCTCTAATAGGGGGCCGGGCGAGCAGTACTTC. This gives the protein CASSSNRGPGEQYF. The whole variable domain, filled in from reference TRBV7-2 and TRBJ2-7, reads GAGVSQSPSNKVTEKGKDVELRCDPISGHTALYWYRQSLGQGLEFLIYFQGNSAPDKSGLPSDRFSAERTGGSVSTLTIQRTQQEDSAVYLCASSSNRGPGEQYFGPGTRLTVT.

This clonotype was recorded a few times. CDR3 sequence: CASSPGALNEQYF. Here the CDR3 DNA reads TGTGCCAGCAGTCCAGGGGCACTTAACGAGCAGTACTTC. The chain employs TRBV28 and TRBJ2-7; possible D gene TRBD1, 6 bases. Deletions cut 5 bases from V and 5 bases from J, with 13 bases between. Per germline, CDR1 MDHEN and CDR2 SYDVKM. The CDR3 has 13 residues.

This clonotype occurred many times. The J gene is TRBJ1-1, the V gene TRBV20-1; D is perhaps TRBD1 (5 bases). The germline CDR1 and CDR2 sequences are DFQATT and SNEGSKA (reference sequence). Trimming left V 6 bases short and J 3 bases short, with 17 bases between. This CDR3 contains 14 residues. CDR3 residues: CSARRGGLHTEAFF. The CDR3 DNA sequence: TGCAGTGCCCGCCGTGGGGGGTTGCACACTGAAGCTTTCTTT.

This clonotype was detected a few times. The chain links TRBV29-1 to TRBJ2-3, with a weak D call TRBD1 (5 bases). Germline V lookup: CDR1 SQVTM, CDR2 ANQGSEA. The CDR3 has 13 residues. Between the trimmed V and J ends, which lost 7 bases and 5 bases, there was a span of 16 bases. CDR3 coding DNA: TGCAGCGACCGAAAGGGGCAGTTAGATACGCAGTATTTT. Protein sequence: CSDRKGQLDTQYF.

This clonotype was picked up many times. V and J are TRBV20-1 and TRBJ2-1; 9 positions match TRBD2. With V trimmed by 5 bases and J by 8 bases, 10 bases remained unmatched. Germline lookup yields CDR1 DFQATT and CDR2 SNEGSKA (reference sequence). There are 14 residues in the CDR3. The CDR3: CSAEGSGSYYEQFF. The CDR3 bases are TGCAGTGCTGAGGGTAGCGGGAGTTATTATGAGCAGTTCTTC.

The chain employs TRBV27 and TRBJ2-2; possibly TRBD2 for D (6 bases). In germline, CDR1 is MNHEY, CDR2 SMNVEV (reference sequence). V lost 5 bases, J lost 0 bases, and 22 bases lay in between. This CDR3 contains 19 residues. The CDR3 is CASSPDWDLLVPNTGELFF. CDR3 DNA: TGTGCCAGCAGTCCCGATTGGGACTTGTTGGTTCCGAACACCGGGGAGCTGTTTTTT.